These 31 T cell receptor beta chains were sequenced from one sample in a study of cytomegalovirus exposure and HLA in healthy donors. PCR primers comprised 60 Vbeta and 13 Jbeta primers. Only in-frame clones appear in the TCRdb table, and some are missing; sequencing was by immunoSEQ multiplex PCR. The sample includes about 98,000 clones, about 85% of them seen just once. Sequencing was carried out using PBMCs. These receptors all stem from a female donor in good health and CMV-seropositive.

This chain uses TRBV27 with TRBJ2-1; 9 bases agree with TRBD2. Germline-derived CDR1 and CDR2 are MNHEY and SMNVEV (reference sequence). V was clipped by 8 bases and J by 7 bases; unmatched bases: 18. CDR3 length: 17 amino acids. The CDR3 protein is CASSFLGAGGPSNEQFF. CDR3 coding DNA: TGTGCCAGCTCCTTCTTGGGCGCGGGAGGGCCTAGTAATGAGCAGTTCTTC.

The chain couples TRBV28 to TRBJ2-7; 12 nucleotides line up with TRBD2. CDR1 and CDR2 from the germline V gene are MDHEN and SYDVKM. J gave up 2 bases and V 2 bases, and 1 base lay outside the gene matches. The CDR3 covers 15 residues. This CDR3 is CASSLASGRAYEQYF. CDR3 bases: TGTGCCAGCAGTTTAGCTAGCGGGAGGGCCTACGAGCAGTACTTC.

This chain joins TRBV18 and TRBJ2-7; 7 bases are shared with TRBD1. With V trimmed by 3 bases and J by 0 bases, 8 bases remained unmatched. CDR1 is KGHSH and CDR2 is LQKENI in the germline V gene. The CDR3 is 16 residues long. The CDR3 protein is CASSPREGQDSYEQYF. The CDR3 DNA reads TGTGCCAGCTCACCGAGGGAAGGACAGGACTCCTACGAGCAGTACTTC.

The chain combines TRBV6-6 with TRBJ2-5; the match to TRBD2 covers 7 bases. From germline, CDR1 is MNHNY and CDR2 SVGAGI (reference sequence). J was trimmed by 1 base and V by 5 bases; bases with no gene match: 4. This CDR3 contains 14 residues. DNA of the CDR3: TGTGCCAGCAGTACCGCTAGCGGCCAAGAGACCCAGTACTTC. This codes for CASSTASGQETQYF.

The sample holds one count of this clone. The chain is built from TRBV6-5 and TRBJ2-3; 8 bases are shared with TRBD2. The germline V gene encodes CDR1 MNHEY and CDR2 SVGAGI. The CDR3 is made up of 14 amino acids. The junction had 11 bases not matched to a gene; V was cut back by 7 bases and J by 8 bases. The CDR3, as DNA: TGTGCCAGCACCCCCGGGACTAGAAGCGGTACGCAGTATTTT. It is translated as CASTPGTRSGTQYF.

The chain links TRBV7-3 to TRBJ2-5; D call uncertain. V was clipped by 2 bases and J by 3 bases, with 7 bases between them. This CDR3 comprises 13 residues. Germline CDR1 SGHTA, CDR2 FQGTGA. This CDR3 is CASSLGLKETQYF. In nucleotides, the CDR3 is TGTGCCAGCAGCTTAGGGCTGAAAGAGACCCAGTACTTC.

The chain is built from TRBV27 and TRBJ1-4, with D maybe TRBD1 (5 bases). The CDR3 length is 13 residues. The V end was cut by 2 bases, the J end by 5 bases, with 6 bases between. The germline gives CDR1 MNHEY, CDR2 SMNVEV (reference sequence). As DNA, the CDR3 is TGTGCCAGCAGTTTACCAGGGAATGAAAAACTGTTTTTT. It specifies CASSLPGNEKLFF.

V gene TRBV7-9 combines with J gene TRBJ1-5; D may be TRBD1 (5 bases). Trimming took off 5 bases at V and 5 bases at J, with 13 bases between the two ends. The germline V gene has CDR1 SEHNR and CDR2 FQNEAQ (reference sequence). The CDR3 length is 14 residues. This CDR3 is CASSKTEGDQPQHF. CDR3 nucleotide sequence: TGTGCCAGCAGCAAGACAGAAGGGGATCAGCCCCAGCATTTT.

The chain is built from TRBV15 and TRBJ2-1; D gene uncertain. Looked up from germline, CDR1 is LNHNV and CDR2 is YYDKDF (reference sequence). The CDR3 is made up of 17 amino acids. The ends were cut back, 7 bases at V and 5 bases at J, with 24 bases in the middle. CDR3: CATTLGLLVSQDNEQFF. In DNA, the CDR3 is TGTGCCACCACCCTGGGCTTACTCGTTTCCCAGGACAATGAGCAGTTCTTC. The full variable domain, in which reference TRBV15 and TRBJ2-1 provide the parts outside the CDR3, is DAMVIQNPRYQVTQFGKPVTLSCSQTLNHNVMYWYQQKSSQAPKLLFHYYDKDFNNEADTPDNFQSRRPNTSFCFLDIRSPGLGDTAMYLCATTLGLLVSQDNEQFFGPGTRLTVL.

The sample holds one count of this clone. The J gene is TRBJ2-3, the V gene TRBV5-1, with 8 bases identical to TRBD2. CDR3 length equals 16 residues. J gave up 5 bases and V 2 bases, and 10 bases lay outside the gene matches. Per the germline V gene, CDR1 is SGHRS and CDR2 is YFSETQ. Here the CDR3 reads CASSFESSGELDTQYF. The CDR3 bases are TGCGCCAGCAGCTTTGAAAGTAGCGGGGAGTTAGATACGCAGTATTTT.

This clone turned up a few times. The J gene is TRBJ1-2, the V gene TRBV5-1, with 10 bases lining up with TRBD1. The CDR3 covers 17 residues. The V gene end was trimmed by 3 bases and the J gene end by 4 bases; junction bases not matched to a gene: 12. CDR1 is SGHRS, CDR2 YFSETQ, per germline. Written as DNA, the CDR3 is TGCGCCAGCAGCTCCCGACAGGGGGCTCAGAGATCCTATGGCTACACCTTC. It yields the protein CASSSRQGAQRSYGYTF.

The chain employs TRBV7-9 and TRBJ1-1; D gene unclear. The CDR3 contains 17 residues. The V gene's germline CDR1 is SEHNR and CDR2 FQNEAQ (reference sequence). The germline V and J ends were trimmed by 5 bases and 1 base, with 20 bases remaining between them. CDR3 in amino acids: CASSPYLSTVSNTEAFF. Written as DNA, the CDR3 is TGTGCCAGCAGCCCCTACCTCTCGACTGTGTCGAACACTGAAGCTTTCTTT.

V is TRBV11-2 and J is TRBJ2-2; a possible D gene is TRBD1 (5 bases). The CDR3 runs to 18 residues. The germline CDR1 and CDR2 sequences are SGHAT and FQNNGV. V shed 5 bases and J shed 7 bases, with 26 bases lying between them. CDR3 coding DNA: TGTGCCAGCAGCCGCCTCTTTGGGGCCATAGGTTTTGGCGGGGAGCTGTTTTTT. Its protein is CASSRLFGAIGFGGELFF.

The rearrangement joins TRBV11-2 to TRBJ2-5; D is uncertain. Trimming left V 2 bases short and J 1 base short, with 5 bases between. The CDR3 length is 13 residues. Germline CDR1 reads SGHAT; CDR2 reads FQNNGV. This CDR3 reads CASSLHSQETQYF. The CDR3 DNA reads TGTGCCAGCAGCTTACACTCCCAAGAGACCCAGTACTTC.

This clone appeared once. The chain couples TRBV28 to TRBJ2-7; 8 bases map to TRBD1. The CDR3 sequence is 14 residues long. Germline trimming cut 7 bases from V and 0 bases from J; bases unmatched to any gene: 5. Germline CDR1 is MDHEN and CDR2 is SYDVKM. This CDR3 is CASMDRVISYEQYF. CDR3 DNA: TGTGCCAGCATGGACAGGGTAATCTCCTACGAGCAGTACTTC.

Written as DNA, the CDR3 is TGTGCCAGCAGACTACAGGGTTCTCATGGCTACACCTTC. Residues: CASRLQGSHGYTF. The chain has TRBV13 and TRBJ1-2; maybe TRBD1 (6 bases). The CDR3 totals 13 residues. The V end lost 6 bases, the J end lost 6 bases, and 14 bases lay between the germline ends. Germline lookup yields CDR1 PRHDT and CDR2 FYEKMQ (reference sequence).

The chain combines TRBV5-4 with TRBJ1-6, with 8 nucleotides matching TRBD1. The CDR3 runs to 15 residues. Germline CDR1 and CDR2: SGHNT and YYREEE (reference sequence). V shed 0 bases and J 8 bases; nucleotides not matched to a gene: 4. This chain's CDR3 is CASSLDRGNDSPLHF. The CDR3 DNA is TGTGCCAGCAGCTTGGACAGGGGGAACGATTCACCCCTCCACTTT.

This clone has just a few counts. The CDR3 bases are TGTGCCAGCAGTGAAAAAAGCGGGGGGGTTCCGGAGACCCAGTACTTC. Translation gives CASSEKSGGVPETQYF. The chain has TRBV6-1 and TRBJ2-5; 10 bases fit TRBD2. Germline CDR1 MNHNS, CDR2 SASEGT. This CDR3 has 16 amino acids. J was trimmed by 5 bases and V by 2 bases; bases with no gene match: 8.

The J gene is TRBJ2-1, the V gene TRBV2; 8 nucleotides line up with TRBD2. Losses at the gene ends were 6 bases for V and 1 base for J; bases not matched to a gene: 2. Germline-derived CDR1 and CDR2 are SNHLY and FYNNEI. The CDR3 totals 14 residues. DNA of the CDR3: TGTGCCAGCAGAACTAGCGGATCCTACAATGAGCAGTTCTTC. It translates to CASRTSGSYNEQFF.

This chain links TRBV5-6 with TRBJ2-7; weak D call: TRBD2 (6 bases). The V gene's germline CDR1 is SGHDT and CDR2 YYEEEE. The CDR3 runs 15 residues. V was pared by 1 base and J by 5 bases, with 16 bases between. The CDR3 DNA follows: TGTGCCAGCAGCTTGAAGGGGTGGGGGGTAGACGAGCAGTACTTC. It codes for CASSLKGWGVDEQYF.

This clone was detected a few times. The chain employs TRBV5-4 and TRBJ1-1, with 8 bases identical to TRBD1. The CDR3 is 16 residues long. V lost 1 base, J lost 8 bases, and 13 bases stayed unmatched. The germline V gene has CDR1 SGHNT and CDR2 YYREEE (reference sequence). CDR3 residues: CASSLRLRGHPGEAFF. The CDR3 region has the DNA TGTGCCAGCAGCTTGAGGCTCAGGGGGCACCCTGGCGAAGCTTTCTTT.

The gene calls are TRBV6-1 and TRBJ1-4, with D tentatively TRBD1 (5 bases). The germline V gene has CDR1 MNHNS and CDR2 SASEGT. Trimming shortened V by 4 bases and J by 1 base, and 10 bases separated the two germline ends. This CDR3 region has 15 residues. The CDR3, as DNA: TGTGCCAGCAGTGGTTGGGGGGTAACTAATGAAAAACTGTTTTTT. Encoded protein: CASSGWGVTNEKLFF.

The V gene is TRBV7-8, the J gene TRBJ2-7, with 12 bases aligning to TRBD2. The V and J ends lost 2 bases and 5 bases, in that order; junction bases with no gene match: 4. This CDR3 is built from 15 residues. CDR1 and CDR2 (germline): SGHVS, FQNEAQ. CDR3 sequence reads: CASSLLAGGPNEQYF. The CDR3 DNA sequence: TGTGCCAGCAGCTTACTAGCGGGAGGGCCCAACGAGCAGTACTTC.

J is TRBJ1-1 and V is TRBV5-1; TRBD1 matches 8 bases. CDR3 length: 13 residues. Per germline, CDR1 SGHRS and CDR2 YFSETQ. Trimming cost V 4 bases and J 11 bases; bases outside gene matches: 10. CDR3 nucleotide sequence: TGCGCCAGCAGCGTCGGGACAGGTGGAGACGCTTTCTTT. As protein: CASSVGTGGDAFF. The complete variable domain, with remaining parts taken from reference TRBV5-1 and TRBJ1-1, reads KAGVTQTPRYLIKTRGQQVTLSCSPISGHRSVSWYQQTPGQGLQFLFEYFSETQRNKGNFPGRFSGRQFSNSRSEMNVSTLELGDSALYLCASSVGTGGDAFFGQGTRLTVV.

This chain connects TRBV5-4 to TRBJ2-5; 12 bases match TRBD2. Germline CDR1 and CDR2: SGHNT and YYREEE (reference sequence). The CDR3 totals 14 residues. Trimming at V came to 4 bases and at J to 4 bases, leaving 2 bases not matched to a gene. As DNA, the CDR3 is TGTGCCAGCAGCGTGGGACTAGCGGGAGAGACCCAGTACTTC. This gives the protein CASSVGLAGETQYF.

The CDR3: CASSKQGAVNTEAFF. CDR3 nucleotides: TGTGCCAGCAGCAAACAGGGAGCGGTGAACACTGAAGCTTTCTTT. V and J are TRBV7-9 and TRBJ1-1; maybe TRBD1 (6 bases). The germline V and J ends were trimmed by 5 bases and 0 bases, with 13 bases remaining between them. CDR3 length: 15 residues. Germline V gene lookup returns CDR1 SEHNR and CDR2 FQNEAQ (reference sequence).

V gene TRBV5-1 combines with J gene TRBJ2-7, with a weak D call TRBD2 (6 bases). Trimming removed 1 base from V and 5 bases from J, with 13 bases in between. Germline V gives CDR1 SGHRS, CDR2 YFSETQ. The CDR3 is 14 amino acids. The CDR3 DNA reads TGCGCCAGCAGCTTGTCCCGGGGGAGAGACGAGCAGTACTTC. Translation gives CASSLSRGRDEQYF.

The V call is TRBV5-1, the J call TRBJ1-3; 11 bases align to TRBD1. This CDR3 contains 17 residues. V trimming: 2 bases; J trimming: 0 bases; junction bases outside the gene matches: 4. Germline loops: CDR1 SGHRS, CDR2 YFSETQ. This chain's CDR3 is CASSLGQGAGSGNTIYF. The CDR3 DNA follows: TGCGCCAGCAGCTTAGGACAGGGGGCCGGCTCTGGAAACACCATATATTTT. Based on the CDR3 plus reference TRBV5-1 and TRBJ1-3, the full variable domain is KAGVTQTPRYLIKTRGQQVTLSCSPISGHRSVSWYQQTPGQGLQFLFEYFSETQRNKGNFPGRFSGRQFSNSRSEMNVSTLELGDSALYLCASSLGQGAGSGNTIYFGEGSWLTVV.

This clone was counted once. This CDR3 is CAWSVAGVVRNTEAFF. The DNA of the CDR3 is TGTGCCTGGAGTGTTGCAGGGGTGGTCAGGAACACTGAAGCTTTCTTT. The chain couples TRBV30 to TRBJ1-1; weak D call: TRBD1 (6 bases). Germline lookup yields CDR1 GTSNPN and CDR2 SVGIG (reference sequence). CDR3 length: 16 amino acids. V shed 0 bases and J shed 1 base, with 15 bases lying between them. The variable domain in full, completed from reference TRBV30 and TRBJ1-1, reads SQTIHQWPATLVQPVGSPLSLECTVEGTSNPNLYWYRQAAGRGLQLLFYSVGIGQISSEVPQNLSASRPQDRQFILSSKKLLLSDSGFYLCAWSVAGVVRNTEAFFGQGTRLTVV.

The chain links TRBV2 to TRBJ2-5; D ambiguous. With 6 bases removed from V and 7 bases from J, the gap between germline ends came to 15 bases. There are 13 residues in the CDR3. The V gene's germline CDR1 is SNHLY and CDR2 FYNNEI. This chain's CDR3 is CASSEVRSGTQYF. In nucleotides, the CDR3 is TGTGCCAGCAGCGAGGTTAGGTCGGGGACCCAGTACTTC.

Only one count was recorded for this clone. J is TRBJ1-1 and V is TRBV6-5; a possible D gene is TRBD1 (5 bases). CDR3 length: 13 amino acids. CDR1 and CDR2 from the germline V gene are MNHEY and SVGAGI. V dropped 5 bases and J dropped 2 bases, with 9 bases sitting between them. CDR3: CASSQQVNTEAFF. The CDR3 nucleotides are TGTGCCAGCAGTCAACAGGTTAACACTGAAGCTTTCTTT.